This TCR beta chain stems from a study of CD8 T cells in Susac syndrome. Study background: Each patient with Susac syndrome, at the time of blood draw, was therapy-naive, on corticosteroids, or on intravenous immunoglobulin alone.

Reverse transcription used roughly 0.5 to 1 ug RNA and random hexamers. TCRdb analysed the immunoSEQ multiplex PCR reads with MiXCR anew, one entry per CDR3 protein. The table shows about 140,000 distinct CDR3 sequences, with 85% to 95% occurring only once. Trimming removed 6 bases at V and 6 bases at J, with 12 bases between. CDR3 length: 13 amino acids. The sequenced sample consisted of CD4+ T cells from PBMCs. The chain couples TRBV12-3 or TRBV12-4 to TRBJ2-4, with D uncertain. This clonotype was sampled from a human donor with Susac syndrome. The CDR3 loop reads CASRPGPRNIQYF. The CDR3 region has the DNA TGTGCCAGCAGACCGGGCCCTAGAAACATTCAGTACTTC.